This passage covers 32 T cell receptor beta chains from one sample sequenced in a study of T cells expressing NK-cell markers (dated by TCRdb to 2020 to 2022). Preparation of the library involved 5' RACE. These reads were obtained on an Illumina HiSeq 2000. With the reads reprocessed by TCRdb, a single entry stands for each CDR3 protein sequence and no DNA is reported. The table for this sample shows about 390,000 distinct CDR3 sequences. Together, the top ten hold about 10% of the sample. The sequenced sample consisted of blood T cells: a sorted CD56 or NKG2C T cell subset, CD4+ or CD8+ T cells, or bulk PBMC T cells (not recorded which). The receptors shown here come from a woman between 45 and 65 years old in good health. Donor details come from another sample of the same person, matched by shared clones.

The J gene is TRBJ2-3, the V gene TRBV4-1; TCRdb proposes TRBD1, but this gene call is untestable without DNA. Germline V gives CDR1 MGHRA, CDR2 YSYEKL. The CDR3 is 14 amino acids. CDR3 sequence: CASSQVPGTDTQYF.

This sequence joins TRBV6-1 and TRBJ2-7; TCRdb returns TRBD1, unconfirmable since there is no DNA. The V gene's germline CDR1 is MNHNS and CDR2 SASEGT. The CDR3 covers 15 residues. The CDR3 spells CASSEAPGQFYEQYF.

The chain has TRBV20-1 and TRBJ2-3; the D gene TCRdb calls, TRBD2, cannot be checked with no DNA. Germline V gives CDR1 DFQATT, CDR2 SNEGSKA (reference sequence). The length of the CDR3 is 14 residues. The CDR3 is CSVLPASGKDTQYF.

The chain joins TRBV11-2 to TRBJ2-1; TCRdb names TRBD1, which stays unverified in the absence of DNA. The CDR3 runs to 15 residues. Germline V gives CDR1 SGHAT, CDR2 FQNNGV. The CDR3 spells CASSWETGSYNEQFF.

The rearrangement uses TRBV19 and TRBJ2-5; TCRdb's D call of TRBD1 is untestable without DNA. There are 14 residues in the CDR3. Germline V lookup: CDR1 LNHDA, CDR2 SQIVND (reference sequence). The CDR3 loop reads CASSFTGTQETQYF.

The chain joins TRBV12-3 or TRBV12-4 to TRBJ1-5; no DNA is available, so the TRBD1 call from TCRdb remains unchecked. The CDR3 is made up of 15 amino acids. CDR3: CASSLSDRDDQPQHF.

The chain is built from TRBV20-1 and TRBJ2-1; the D call from TCRdb, TRBD2, cannot be confirmed without DNA. This CDR3 spans 15 amino acids. Looked up from germline, CDR1 is DFQATT and CDR2 is SNEGSKA (reference sequence). CDR3 residues: CSARGRLAGVSEQFF.

The V and J genes are TRBV12-3 or TRBV12-4 and TRBJ2-7; TCRdb reports TRBD2, a call that lacks DNA to check it against. The CDR3 has 15 amino acids. CDR3 sequence reads: CASSRGLAGPYEQYF.

V gene TRBV5-1 combines with J gene TRBJ2-7; TCRdb's assignment of TRBD1 cannot be checked, as there is no DNA. This CDR3 spans 15 amino acids. Germline CDR1 and CDR2: SGHRS and YFSETQ. Here the CDR3 reads CASSLVPGNLHEQYF.

This rearrangement joins TRBV20-1 to TRBJ2-1; there is no DNA to check the TCRdb D call of TRBD2. Germline assignment: CDR1 DFQATT and CDR2 SNEGSKA (reference sequence). CDR3 length: 15 amino acids. CDR3 in amino acids: CSARGWVLALNEQFF.

This chain joins TRBV19 and TRBJ1-5. The CDR3 runs to 14 residues. Germline-derived CDR1 and CDR2 are LNHDA and SQIVND (reference sequence). CDR3 sequence: CASSIDELPQPQHF.

The rearrangement links TRBV15 to TRBJ2-3; TCRdb's D call, TRBD2, is unchecked because there is no DNA. Germline V gene data show CDR1 as LNHNV and CDR2 as YYDKDF (reference sequence). CDR3 size: 14 residues. The CDR3 sequence: CATAEERGTDTQYF.

This chain uses TRBV27 with TRBJ2-1; TCRdb's D call of TRBD2 is untestable without DNA. The length of the CDR3 is 16 residues. The germline V gene encodes CDR1 MNHEY and CDR2 SMNVEV (reference sequence). The CDR3 sequence: CASSIHGTSGYNEQFF.

The chain carries TRBV4-1 and TRBJ1-1; TCRdb picks TRBD1, but there is no DNA to check that call. Germline assignment: CDR1 MGHRA and CDR2 YSYEKL. The CDR3 extends over 19 amino acids. The CDR3 sequence: CASSQIGISQGALNTEAFF.

The V and J genes are TRBV30 and TRBJ2-3; TCRdb's D gene call, TRBD1, goes unchecked for lack of DNA. CDR1 and CDR2 from the germline V gene are GTSNPN and SVGIG (reference sequence). This CDR3 is 14 amino acids long. The CDR3: CAWSPGGSTDTQYF.

This chain connects TRBV10-2 to TRBJ2-1. The CDR3 covers 14 residues. From germline, CDR1 is WSHSY and CDR2 SAAADI. This CDR3 reads CASSEWGLSNEQFF.

This chain uses TRBV11-2 with TRBJ2-7; TCRdb reports TRBD2, a call that lacks DNA to check it against. Germline CDR1 SGHAT, CDR2 FQNNGV. The CDR3 spans 15 residues. This CDR3 reads CASSRRTSGSEEQYF.

This chain connects TRBV19 to TRBJ2-2; the TRBD1 assignment by TCRdb is unverifiable without DNA. This CDR3 spans 16 amino acids. Germline V gene data show CDR1 as LNHDA and CDR2 as SQIVND (reference sequence). CDR3 sequence reads: CASSIIRTSIGGELFF.

The chain combines TRBV5-1 with TRBJ2-1; no DNA is available, so the TRBD2 call from TCRdb remains unchecked. The CDR3 is 15 residues long. Germline V gene data show CDR1 as SGHRS and CDR2 as YFSETQ. This CDR3 reads CASATSGTTYNEQFF.

The J gene is TRBJ1-2, the V gene TRBV20-1. This CDR3 is 13 amino acids long. Per the germline V gene, CDR1 is DFQATT and CDR2 is SNEGSKA (reference sequence). The CDR3 here is CSARDGYNYGYTF.

V is TRBV18 and J is TRBJ1-4; TCRdb proposes TRBD1, but this gene call is untestable without DNA. Per the germline V gene, CDR1 is KGHSH and CDR2 is LQKENI. The CDR3 is made up of 14 amino acids. CDR3 residues: CASADRVLNEKLFF. Complete variable domain (other parts from reference TRBV18 and TRBJ1-4): NAGVMQNPRHLVRRRGQEARLRCSPMKGHSHVYWYRQLPEEGLKFMVYLQKENIIDESGMPKERFSAEFPKEGPSILRIQQVVRGDSAAYFCASADRVLNEKLFFGSGTQLSVL.

The CDR3 loop reads CASSFSSGVTYNEQFF. The chain is built from TRBV5-1 and TRBJ2-1; TCRdb calls TRBD2, which cannot be checked without DNA. Germline V gene lookup returns CDR1 SGHRS and CDR2 YFSETQ. This CDR3 region has 16 residues.

The V call is TRBV5-1, the J call TRBJ2-1; TCRdb gives TRBD2 as the D gene, but with no DNA this cannot be confirmed. CDR3 length equals 15 residues. Germline CDR1 SGHRS, CDR2 YFSETQ. The CDR3 protein is CASSGVTGGFNEQFF.

This chain joins TRBV27 and TRBJ1-4; there is no DNA to check the TCRdb D call of TRBD1. This CDR3 is built from 15 residues. The germline V gene encodes CDR1 MNHEY and CDR2 SMNVEV (reference sequence). CDR3 protein: CASSFSTGVGEKLFF. Combining the CDR3 with reference TRBV27 and TRBJ1-4 gives the whole variable domain EAQVTQNPRYLITVTGKKLTVTCSQNMNHEYMSWYRQDPGLGLRQIYYSMNVEVTDKGDVPEGYKVSRKEKRNFPLILESPSPNQTSLYFCASSFSTGVGEKLFFGSGTQLSVL.

The V gene is TRBV9, the J gene TRBJ1-1. The CDR3 has 17 amino acids. The germline V gene encodes CDR1 SGDLS and CDR2 YYNGEE. CDR3 protein: CASSPRLRTYENTEAFF.

The V call is TRBV19, the J call TRBJ2-1; the D call of TRBD1 rests on TCRdb alone, since no DNA is present to check it. Germline V lookup: CDR1 LNHDA, CDR2 SQIVND (reference sequence). This CDR3 is 15 amino acids long. The CDR3 region is CASSPRDPGDNEQFF.

The chain joins TRBV5-1 to TRBJ2-7; TCRdb names TRBD1, which stays unverified in the absence of DNA. This CDR3 spans 12 amino acids. The V gene's germline CDR1 is SGHRS and CDR2 YFSETQ. The CDR3 is CASSSDPSEQYF.

The V call is TRBV5-4, the J call TRBJ1-4; the D call from TCRdb, TRBD1, cannot be confirmed without DNA. This CDR3 has 15 residues. Germline values: CDR1 SGHNT, CDR2 YYREEE (reference sequence). CDR3 amino acids: CASSLPGQGYEKLFF.

The J gene is TRBJ1-6, the V gene TRBV12-3 or TRBV12-4; as DNA is missing, the TRBD1 call by TCRdb cannot be tested. CDR3 length: 16 residues. CDR3 loop: CASSSRTVRYNSPLHF.

The V gene is TRBV4-1, the J gene TRBJ1-1. The CDR3 consists of 16 residues. Germline V gives CDR1 MGHRA, CDR2 YSYEKL. CDR3 loop: CASSQGRLDGNTEAFF.

The V gene is TRBV11-2, the J gene TRBJ2-1. The CDR3 covers 15 residues. The germline V gene encodes CDR1 SGHAT and CDR2 FQNNGV. The CDR3 is CASSFGLVSYNEQFF.

The J gene is TRBJ2-7, the V gene TRBV7-9; the D call of TRBD1 rests on TCRdb alone, since no DNA is present to check it. This CDR3 comprises 13 residues. Germline V gene lookup returns CDR1 SEHNR and CDR2 FQNEAQ (reference sequence). CDR3 protein: CASSPLGSYEQYF.